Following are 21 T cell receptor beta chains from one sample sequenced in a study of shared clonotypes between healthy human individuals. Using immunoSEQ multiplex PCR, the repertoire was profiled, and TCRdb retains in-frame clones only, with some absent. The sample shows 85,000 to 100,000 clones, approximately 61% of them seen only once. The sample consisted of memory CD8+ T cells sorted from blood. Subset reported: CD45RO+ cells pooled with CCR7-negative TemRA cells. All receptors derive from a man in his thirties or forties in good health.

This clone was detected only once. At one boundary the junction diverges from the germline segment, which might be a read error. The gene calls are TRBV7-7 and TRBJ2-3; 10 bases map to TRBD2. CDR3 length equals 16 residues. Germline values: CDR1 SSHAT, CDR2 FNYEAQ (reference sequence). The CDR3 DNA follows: TGTGCTAGCAGCCCGTTCGACCTAGCGGGAGCAGATACGCAGTATTTT. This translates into CASSPFDLAGADTQYF.

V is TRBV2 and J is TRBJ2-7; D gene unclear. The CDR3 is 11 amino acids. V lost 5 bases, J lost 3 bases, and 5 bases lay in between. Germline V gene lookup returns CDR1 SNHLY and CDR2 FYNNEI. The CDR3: CASSPFYEQYF. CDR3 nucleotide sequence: TGTGCCAGCAGTCCTTTCTACGAGCAGTACTTC.

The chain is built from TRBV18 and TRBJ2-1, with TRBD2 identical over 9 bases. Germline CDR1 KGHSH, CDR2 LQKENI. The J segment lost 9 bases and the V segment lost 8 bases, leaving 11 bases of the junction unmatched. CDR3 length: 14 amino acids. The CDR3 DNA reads TGTGCCAGCCTACGGGCGGGAGGGCCCGGTGAGCAGTTCTTC. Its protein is CASLRAGGPGEQFF. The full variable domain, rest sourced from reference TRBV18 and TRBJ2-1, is NAGVMQNPRHLVRRRGQEARLRCSPMKGHSHVYWYRQLPEEGLKFMVYLQKENIIDESGMPKERFSAEFPKEGPSILRIQQVVRGDSAAYFCASLRAGGPGEQFFGPGTRLTVL.

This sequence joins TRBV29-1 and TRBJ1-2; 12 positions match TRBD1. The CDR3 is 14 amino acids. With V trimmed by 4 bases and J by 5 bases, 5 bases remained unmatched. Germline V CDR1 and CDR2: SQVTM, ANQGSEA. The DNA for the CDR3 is TGCAGCGTTGGGGGACAGGGGGCAGGGTATGGCTACACCTTC. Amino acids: CSVGGQGAGYGYTF.

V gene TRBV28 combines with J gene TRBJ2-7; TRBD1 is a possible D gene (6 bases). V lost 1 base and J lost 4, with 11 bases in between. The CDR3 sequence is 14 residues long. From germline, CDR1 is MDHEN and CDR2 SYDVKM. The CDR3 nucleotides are TGTGCCAGCAGTTTATCTGGGGGCTTATACGAGCAGTACTTC. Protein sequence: CASSLSGGLYEQYF.

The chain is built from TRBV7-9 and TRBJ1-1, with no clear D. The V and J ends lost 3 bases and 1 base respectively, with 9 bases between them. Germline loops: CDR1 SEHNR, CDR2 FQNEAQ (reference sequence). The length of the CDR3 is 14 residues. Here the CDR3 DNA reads TGTGCCAGCAGCTTGGTGTTGGGGAACACTGAAGCTTTCTTT. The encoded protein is CASSLVLGNTEAFF. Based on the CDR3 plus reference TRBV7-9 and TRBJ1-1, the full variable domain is DTGVSQNPRHKITKRGQNVTFRCDPISEHNRLYWYRQTLGQGPEFLTYFQNEAQLEKSRLLSDRFSAERPKGSFSTLEIQRTEQGDSAMYLCASSLVLGNTEAFFGQGTRLTVV.

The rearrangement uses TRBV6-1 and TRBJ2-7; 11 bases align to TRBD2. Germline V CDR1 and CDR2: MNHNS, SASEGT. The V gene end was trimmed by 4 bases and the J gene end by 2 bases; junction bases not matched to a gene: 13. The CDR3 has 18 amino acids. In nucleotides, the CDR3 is TGTGCCAGCAGTGGATACTACGGACTAGCGGGCAAAACCTACGAGCAGTACTTC. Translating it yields CASSGYYGLAGKTYEQYF.

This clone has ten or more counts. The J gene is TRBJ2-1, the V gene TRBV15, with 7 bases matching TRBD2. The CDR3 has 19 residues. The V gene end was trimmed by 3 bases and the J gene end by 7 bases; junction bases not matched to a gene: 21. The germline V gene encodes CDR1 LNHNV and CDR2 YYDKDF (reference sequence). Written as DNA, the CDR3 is TGTGCCACCAGCAGCCCCTGGGAGGGCGGGAGAGGCCCAGTTAATGAGCAGTTCTTC. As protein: CATSSPWEGGRGPVNEQFF.

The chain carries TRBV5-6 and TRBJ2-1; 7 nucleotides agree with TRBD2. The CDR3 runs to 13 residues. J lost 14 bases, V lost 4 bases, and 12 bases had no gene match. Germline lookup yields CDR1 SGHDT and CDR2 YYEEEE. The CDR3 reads CASSRPGLQVEFF. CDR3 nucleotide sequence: TGTGCCAGCAGCCGTCCGGGACTACAAGTGGAGTTCTTC.

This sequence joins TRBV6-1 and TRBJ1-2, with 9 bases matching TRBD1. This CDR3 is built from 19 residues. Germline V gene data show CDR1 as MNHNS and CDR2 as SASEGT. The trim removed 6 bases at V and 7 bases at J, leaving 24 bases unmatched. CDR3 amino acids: CASRERRGVLLGQGLGYTF. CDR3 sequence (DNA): TGTGCCAGCAGAGAACGGAGGGGAGTGCTTTTGGGACAGGGACTTGGCTACACCTTC.

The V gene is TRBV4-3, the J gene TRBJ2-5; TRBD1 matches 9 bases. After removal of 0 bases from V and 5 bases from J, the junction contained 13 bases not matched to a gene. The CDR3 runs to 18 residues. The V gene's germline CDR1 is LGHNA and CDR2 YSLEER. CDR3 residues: CASSQDLTGTGKSETQYF. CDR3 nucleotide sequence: TGCGCCAGCAGCCAAGATTTAACGGGGACAGGGAAATCCGAGACCCAGTACTTC.

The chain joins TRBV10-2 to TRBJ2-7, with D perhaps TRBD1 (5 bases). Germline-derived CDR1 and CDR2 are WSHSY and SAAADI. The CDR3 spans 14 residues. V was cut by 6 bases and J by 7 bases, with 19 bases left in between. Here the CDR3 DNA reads TGCGCCAGCAGGGGTCAGCAGGGCCGTTATGAGCAGTACTTC. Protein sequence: CASRGQQGRYEQYF.

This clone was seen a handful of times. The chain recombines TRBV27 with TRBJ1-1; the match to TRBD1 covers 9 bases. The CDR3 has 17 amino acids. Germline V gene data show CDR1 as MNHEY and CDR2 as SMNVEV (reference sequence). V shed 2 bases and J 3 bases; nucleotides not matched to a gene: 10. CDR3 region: CASSLKGPGTGYTEAFF. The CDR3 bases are TGTGCCAGCAGTTTAAAGGGACCCGGGACAGGGTACACTGAAGCTTTCTTT.

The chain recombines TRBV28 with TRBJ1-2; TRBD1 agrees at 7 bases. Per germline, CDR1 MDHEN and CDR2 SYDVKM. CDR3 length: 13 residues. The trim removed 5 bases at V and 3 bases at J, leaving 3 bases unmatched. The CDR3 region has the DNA TGTGCCAGCAGTGACAGGGCGGACTATGGCTACACCTTC. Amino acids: CASSDRADYGYTF.

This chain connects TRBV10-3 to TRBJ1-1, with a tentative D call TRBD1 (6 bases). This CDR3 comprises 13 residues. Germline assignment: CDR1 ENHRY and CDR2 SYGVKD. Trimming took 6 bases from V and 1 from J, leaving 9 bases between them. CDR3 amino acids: CAIRPTGNTEAFF. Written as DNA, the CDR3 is TGTGCCATCAGGCCGACAGGGAACACTGAAGCTTTCTTT.

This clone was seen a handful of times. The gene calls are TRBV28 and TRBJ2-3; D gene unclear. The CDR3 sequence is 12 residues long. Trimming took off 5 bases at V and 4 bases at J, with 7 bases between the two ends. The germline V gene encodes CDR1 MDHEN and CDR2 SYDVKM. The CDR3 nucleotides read TGTGCCAGCAGTCAAGTCCCAGATACGCAGTATTTT. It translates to CASSQVPDTQYF.

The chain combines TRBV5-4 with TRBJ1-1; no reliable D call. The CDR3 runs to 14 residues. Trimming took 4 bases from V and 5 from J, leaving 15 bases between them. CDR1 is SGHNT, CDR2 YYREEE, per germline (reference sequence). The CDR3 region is CASSPSGFRTEAFF. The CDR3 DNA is TGTGCCAGCAGCCCATCGGGTTTCAGAACTGAAGCTTTCTTT.

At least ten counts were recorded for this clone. CDR3 region: CASSKNNRGVYYEQYF. The CDR3 DNA follows: TGTGCCAGCAGCAAAAACAACAGGGGGGTTTACTACGAGCAGTACTTC. The chain employs TRBV27 and TRBJ2-7; TRBD1 aligns across 8 bases. This CDR3 contains 16 residues. Germline V lookup: CDR1 MNHEY, CDR2 SMNVEV (reference sequence). After removal of 6 bases from V and 3 bases from J, the junction contained 13 bases not matched to a gene.

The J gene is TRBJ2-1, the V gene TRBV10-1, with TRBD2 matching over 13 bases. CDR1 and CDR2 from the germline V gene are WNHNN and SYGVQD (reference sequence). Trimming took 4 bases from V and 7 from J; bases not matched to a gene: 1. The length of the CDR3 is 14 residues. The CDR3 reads CASSGGLAGNEQFF. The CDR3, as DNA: TGCGCCAGCAGTGGGGGACTAGCGGGAAATGAGCAGTTCTTC.

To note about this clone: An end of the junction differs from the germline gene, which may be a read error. CDR3: CASSQADLAGAQF. The CDR3 DNA reads TGCGCCAGCAGCCAAGCCGACCTAGCGGGAGCCCAATTT. V usage is TRBV4-1 and J usage is TRBJ2-3; 10 bases fit TRBD2. Germline CDR1 MGHRA, CDR2 YSYEKL. The CDR3 contains 13 residues.

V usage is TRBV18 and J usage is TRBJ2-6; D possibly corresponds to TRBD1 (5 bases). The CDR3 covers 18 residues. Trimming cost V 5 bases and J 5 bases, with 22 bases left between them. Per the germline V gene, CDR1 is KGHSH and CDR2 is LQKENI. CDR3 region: CASSSSADIQSRANVLTF. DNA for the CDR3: TGTGCCAGCTCATCCTCGGCGGACATACAAAGTCGGGCCAACGTCCTGACTTTC.